The rows below give T cell receptor beta chains drawn from one sample of a study of blood T cell repertoires in COVID-19. Some clones are missing from TCRdb's copy, which holds only in-frame ones; the method was immunoSEQ multiplex PCR. This sample has about 400,000 clones, with more than 75% found just once. The sample taken for sequencing was PBMCs or T cells enriched from blood (not recorded which). All receptors come from a man between 40 and 49 years old in a cohort exposed to, infected with or recovered from COVID-19 (not recorded which). The CDR3 runs from the conserved cysteine through the conserved F or W. Each record gives: V gene, clone size, D gene, J gene, CDR3 protein, CDR3 DNA. The D gene is left open where the match is weak. The size of a clone is reported for some rows only, either as once, few or many, or as a class for expanded clones.

TRBV6-5	-	TRBD2	TRBJ2-7	CASSYSRLAEEQYF	TGTGCCAGCAGTTACTCGAGACTAGCAGAAGAGCAGTACTTC
TRBV7-9	-	TRBD1	TRBJ2-4	CASSSDRGLQAKNIQYF	TGTGCCAGCAGCTCGGACAGGGGGCTCCAGGCCAAAAACATTCAGTACTTC
TRBV4-1	-	-	TRBJ1-2	CASSQQEQTNYGYTF	TGCGCCAGCAGCCAACAGGAACAAACTAACTATGGCTACACCTTC
TRBV5-1	-	-	TRBJ1-3	CASNEGISGNTIYF	TGCGCCAGCAACGAGGGTATCTCTGGAAACACCATATATTTT
TRBV6-6	once	TRBD1	TRBJ2-2	CASRRAGTGVYTGELFF	TGTGCCAGCAGACGAGCCGGGACAGGGGTATACACCGGGGAGCTGTTTTTT
TRBV5-4	-	TRBD1	TRBJ1-2	CASSPQGRYGYTF	TGTGCCAGCAGCCCACAGGGGCGGTACGGCTACACCTTC
TRBV3-1/TRBV3-2	-	TRBD2	TRBJ2-3	CASSRPSGGSTDTQYF	TGTGCCAGCAGCCGTCCTAGCGGAGGAAGCACAGATACGCAGTATTTT
TRBV20-1	once	-	TRBJ2-7	CSARASYEQYF	TGCAGTGCTAGGGCCTCCTACGAGCAGTACTTC
TRBV5-6	-	TRBD2	TRBJ2-1	CASSLAPSGSGEQFF	TGTGCCAGCAGCTTGGCGCCTAGCGGGAGTGGTGAGCAGTTCTTC
TRBV7-9	once	TRBD1	TRBJ1-2	CASSLRQGVGGYTF	TGTGCCAGCAGCTTAAGACAGGGGGTTGGTGGCTACACCTTC
TRBV27	-	-	TRBJ2-2	CASSTNLRGTGELFF	TGTGCCAGCAGTACCAACCTCAGGGGCACCGGGGAGCTGTTTTTT
TRBV3-1/TRBV3-2	-	TRBD2	TRBJ2-3	CASSLSGRRTDTQYF	TGTGCCAGCAGCCTTAGCGGGAGAAGAACAGATACGCAGTATTTT
TRBV28	-	TRBD1	TRBJ2-7	CASRRDSSYEQYF	TGTGCCAGCAGAAGGGACAGCTCCTACGAGCAGTACTTC
TRBV24-1	-	-	TRBJ2-3	CATSAPSITDTQYF	TGTGCCACCAGTGCCCCATCCATCACAGATACGCAGTATTTT
TRBV28	-	TRBD2	TRBJ2-1	CASSFIAGGNNEQFF	TGTGCCAGCAGTTTTATAGCGGGAGGTAACAATGAGCAGTTCTTC
TRBV27	-	TRBD1	TRBJ2-7	CASSMTGAHEQYF	TGTGCCAGCAGTATGACAGGGGCCCACGAGCAGTACTTC
TRBV5-4	-	TRBD1	TRBJ1-2	CASSPYRTGKDGYTF	TGTGCCAGCAGCCCATATAGGACAGGAAAGGATGGCTACACCTTC
TRBV7-6	-	-	TRBJ2-3	CASSRTGYRTDTQYF	TGTGCCAGCAGCCGAACAGGGTATCGGACAGATACGCAGTATTTT
TRBV5-4	-	-	TRBJ1-3	CASSLEGHARAGNTIYF	TGTGCCAGCAGCTTGGAGGGGCATGCCCGCGCTGGAAACACCATATATTTT
TRBV7-8	-	TRBD2	TRBJ2-1	CASSTGLAGNNEQFF	TGTGCCAGCAGCACGGGACTAGCGGGAAACAATGAGCAGTTCTTC
TRBV27	once	TRBD2	TRBJ2-7	CASSPYLGASGRAQQYF	TGTGCCAGCAGTCCCTACCTCGGGGCTAGCGGGAGGGCTCAGCAGTACTTC